This passage covers 7 T cell receptor beta chains from one sample sequenced in a study of glioma-infiltrating T cells after dendritic cell vaccination. Some clones are missing from TCRdb's copy, which holds only in-frame ones; the method was immunoSEQ multiplex PCR. In the table there are just under 60,000 clones, roughly four fifths of which are singletons. The time point is: after dendritic cell vaccination, including at tumor progression/relapse. The material was blood, obtained after dendritic cell vaccination. The receptors come from a human donor with glioblastoma.

The chain combines TRBV7-8 with TRBJ2-7; D is perhaps TRBD2 (7 bases). Germline V gene data show CDR1 as SGHVS and CDR2 as FQNEAQ. This CDR3 is built from 15 residues. Trimming removed 1 base at V and 9 bases at J, with 19 bases between. The CDR3 sequence is CASSLEGFGGQGQYF. The DNA for the CDR3 is TGTGCCAGCAGCTTAGAAGGGTTCGGGGGGCAGGGGCAGTACTTC.

The chain couples TRBV7-6 to TRBJ1-1, with D hard to call. The CDR3 is 13 amino acids. Deletions cut 1 base from V and 11 bases from J, with 14 bases between. The germline V gene encodes CDR1 SGHVS and CDR2 FNYEAQ. This CDR3 is CASSLGLAYGAFF. In DNA, the CDR3 is TGTGCCAGCAGCTTAGGACTGGCTTATGGGGCTTTCTTT.

The rearrangement joins TRBV25-1 to TRBJ1-1; D unresolved. V lost 4 bases to trimming and J lost 4 bases, with 4 bases between them. CDR1 and CDR2 (germline): MGHDK, SYGVNS. The CDR3 loop spans 11 amino acids. For the CDR3, the DNA is TGTGCCAGCAGTGCTTCCACTGAAGCTTTCTTT. Protein product: CASSASTEAFF.

This clone has more than one count but fewer than ten. V and J are TRBV10-3 and TRBJ2-1, with 10 bases fitting TRBD2. This CDR3 has 15 residues. In germline, CDR1 is ENHRY, CDR2 SYGVKD. V trimming: 4 bases; J trimming: 8 bases; junction bases outside the gene matches: 8. The CDR3 region is CAISGQRGGRDEQFF. The CDR3, as DNA: TGTGCCATCAGTGGCCAGCGGGGGGGTAGGGATGAGCAGTTCTTC.

The chain has TRBV27 and TRBJ1-5; D is unresolved. This CDR3 spans 14 amino acids. Per the germline V gene, CDR1 is MNHEY and CDR2 is SMNVEV (reference sequence). Trimming stripped 1 base from V and 0 bases from J, with 4 bases between. This CDR3 is CASSLFYSNQPQHF. As DNA, the CDR3 is TGTGCCAGCAGTTTATTCTATAGCAATCAGCCCCAGCATTTT.

The chain links TRBV6-1 to TRBJ2-5; D might be TRBD1 (5 bases). Trimming took 2 bases from V and 1 from J, leaving 11 bases between them. The CDR3 covers 15 residues. CDR1 and CDR2 (germline): MNHNS, SASEGT. CDR3: CASSEQPGLQETQYF. The CDR3 bases are TGTGCCAGCAGTGAACAACCAGGGCTCCAAGAGACCCAGTACTTC.

The chain uses TRBV27 and TRBJ2-5; 11 bases align to TRBD2. CDR3 size: 20 residues. Germline V lookup: CDR1 MNHEY, CDR2 SMNVEV (reference sequence). V trimming: 0 bases; J trimming: 4 bases; junction bases outside the gene matches: 16. CDR3 loop: CASSLSIPGTSGSGGETQYF. The CDR3 DNA follows: TGTGCCAGCAGTTTATCGATCCCCGGGACTAGCGGATCGGGTGGAGAGACCCAGTACTTC.